This T cell receptor beta chain was sequenced during a study of OX40 agonist ivuxolimab in advanced cancers. The wider study: Patients received intravenous ivuxolimab every 2 weeks at 0.01 to 10 mg/kg. Treatment received earlier with anti-PD-1, anti-PD-L1 or anti-CTLA-4 agents was allowed, and approximately 40% had some. Study conclusions and caveats: Partial responders at 0.1-3.0 mg/kg showed near-lowest clonal expansion. Dosing at 0.1 to 3.0 mg/kg was accompanied by clonal expansion of CD4+ and CD8+ blood T cells by week 6.

Looked up from germline, CDR1 is SGHTS and CDR2 is YDEGEE. CDR3 length: 15 amino acids. The V and J ends lost 4 bases and 3 bases, in that order; junction bases with no gene match: 4. The protocol was immunoSEQ multiplex PCR, while the TCRdb copy is restricted to in-frame clones and leaves out a portion. The repertoire has 70,000 or so clones, roughly 92% of them found once; the top ten carry under 10%. As to this clone: Its antigen remains unidentified.

V gene TRBV5-8 combines with J gene TRBJ2-2; TRBD2 aligns across 9 bases. The specimen comprised CD4+ or CD8+ T cells sorted from blood, sampled in a trial of the OX40 agonist ivuxolimab. The sequence came from an adult with an advanced solid tumor such as melanoma, head and neck, liver or kidney cancer. The DNA of the CDR3 is TGTGCCAGCAGCGCTATAGCGGGGGACACCGGGGAGCTGTTTTTT. This encodes CASSAIAGDTGELFF. Together with reference TRBV5-8 and TRBJ2-2, the CDR3 gives the full variable domain: EAGVTQSPTHLIKTRGQQATLRCSPISGHTSVYWYQQALGLGLQFLLWYDEGEERNRGNFPPRFSGRQFPNYSSELNVNALELEDSALYLCASSAIAGDTGELFFGEGSRLTVL.